The 12 T cell receptor beta chains in this list originate from one sample, sequenced in a study of blood T cells in healthy people across ages. A J-beta primer mix and a sample-barcoded 5' primer were used in a second PCR of roughly 7 to 12 cycles. One entry per CDR3 protein results from TCRdb running MiXCR on the 5' RACE reads. The data contain some 1.6 million distinct CDR3 sequences, almost 35% of them singletons. The sequenced material came from blood. Receptor source: a woman between 25 and 40 years old in good health.

This clonotype has just a few counts. The rearrangement joins TRBV7-2 to TRBJ2-7; no definite D call. This CDR3 is 15 amino acids long. V shed 6 bases and J shed 3 bases, with 18 bases lying between them. In germline, CDR1 is SGHTA, CDR2 FQGNSA. CDR3 coding DNA: TGTGCCAGCAGTTCGCGGTCCGGGCGTGGCTACGAGCAGTACTTC. Its protein product is CASSSRSGRGYEQYF.

This clonotype has more than one count but fewer than ten. The gene calls are TRBV20-1 and TRBJ2-5; D possibly corresponds to TRBD2 (6 bases). V dropped 2 bases and J dropped 7 bases, with 23 bases sitting between them. The CDR3 is made up of 16 amino acids. Germline assignment: CDR1 DFQATT and CDR2 SNEGSKA (reference sequence). The CDR3 here is CSARPTIGGLRMTQYF. CDR3 sequence (DNA): TGCAGTGCTAGACCTACCATCGGGGGTCTCCGGATGACCCAGTACTTC.

As regards this clonotype: One end of the junction is discordant with germline, which a read error may explain. J is TRBJ1-6 and V is TRBV7-9; no clear D gene. Germline V lookup: CDR1 SEHNR, CDR2 FQNEAQ (reference sequence). The CDR3 is 14 residues long. The CDR3 sequence is CASSPGGEVWPPHF. The DNA for the CDR3 is TGTGCCAGCAGCCCCGGCGGGGAAGTGTGGCCCCCCCACTTT. Using reference TRBV7-9 and TRBJ1-6 for the parts outside the CDR3, the full variable domain is DTGVSQNPRHKITKRGQNVTFRCDPISEHNRLYWYRQTLGQGPEFLTYFQNEAQLEKSRLLSDRFSAERPKGSFSTLEIQRTEQGDSAMYLCASSPGGEVWPPHFGNGTRLTVT.

This chain connects TRBV18 to TRBJ2-3; 9 bases are a match to TRBD2. Per the germline V gene, CDR1 is KGHSH and CDR2 is LQKENI. Trimming took 2 bases from V and 5 from J; bases not matched to a gene: 8. The CDR3 covers 16 residues. CDR3 DNA: TGTGCCAGCTCACCATTGCGGGAGGGCCAGAAAGATACGCAGTATTTT. It yields the protein CASSPLREGQKDTQYF. The variable domain in full, with the rest retrieved from reference TRBV18 and TRBJ2-3, is NAGVMQNPRHLVRRRGQEARLRCSPMKGHSHVYWYRQLPEEGLKFMVYLQKENIIDESGMPKERFSAEFPKEGPSILRIQQVVRGDSAAYFCASSPLREGQKDTQYFGPGTRLTVL.

CDR3 DNA sequence: TGTGCCTGGAGTGTAAGGGGTCTCGGCCAGCCCCAGCATTTT. Translated: CAWSVRGLGQPQHF. The gene calls are TRBV30 and TRBJ1-5, with D possibly being TRBD1 (5 bases). CDR3 size: 14 residues. V shed 0 bases and J shed 7 bases, with 13 bases lying between them. Germline V gives CDR1 GTSNPN, CDR2 SVGIG (reference sequence). The complete variable domain, with remaining parts taken from reference TRBV30 and TRBJ1-5, reads SQTIHQWPATLVQPVGSPLSLECTVEGTSNPNLYWYRQAAGRGLQLLFYSVGIGQISSEVPQNLSASRPQDRQFILSSKKLLLSDSGFYLCAWSVRGLGQPQHFGDGTRLSIL.

As for this clonotype: At one end, the junction sequence differs from germline, possibly due to a read error. The chain is built from TRBV5-1 and TRBJ2-6, with TRBD1 matching 7 bases. From germline, CDR1 is SGHRS and CDR2 YFSETQ. The CDR3 spans 18 residues. Written as DNA, the CDR3 is TGCGCCAGCAGCTCGGGAAGGGACAGCCACTCTGGGGCCGACGTCCTGACTTTC. This codes for CASSSGRDSHSGADVLTF.

This clonotype has at least ten counts. The chain couples TRBV20-1 to TRBJ2-1; 7 nucleotides align to TRBD2. V dropped 4 bases and J dropped 3; count of bases not matched to a gene: 12. Germline values: CDR1 DFQATT, CDR2 SNEGSKA (reference sequence). The CDR3 extends over 16 amino acids. CDR3 DNA: TGCAGTGCTACCAGGCGGGAGCGGGTGAACTACAATGAGCAGTTCTTC. Protein: CSATRRERVNYNEQFF.

This clonotype came up many times. The chain recombines TRBV6-1 with TRBJ2-7; 7 nucleotides align to TRBD1. The germline V gene has CDR1 MNHNS and CDR2 SASEGT. V lost 7 bases and J lost 5; bases outside the gene matches: 8. CDR3 size: 13 residues. DNA of the CDR3: TGTGCCAGCAAGTTACAGGGGAGTAACGAGCAGTACTTC. This encodes CASKLQGSNEQYF.

This chain connects TRBV20-1 to TRBJ2-5; no clear D gene. The CDR3 is 14 amino acids. Germline CDR1 reads DFQATT; CDR2 reads SNEGSKA (reference sequence). V gave up 1 base and J gave up 0 bases, with 9 bases separating them. The CDR3 DNA sequence: TGCAGTGCTAGAGGCACCCATAACCAAGAGACCCAGTACTTC. It translates to CSARGTHNQETQYF.

This clonotype appeared many times. In nucleotides, the CDR3 is TGTGCCATCAGCAGCGACAGGGGGCTAAACACTGAAGCTTTCTTT. Its protein is CAISSDRGLNTEAFF. This sequence joins TRBV10-3 and TRBJ1-1; 10 nucleotides align to TRBD1. The J segment lost 2 bases and the V segment lost 6 bases, leaving 6 bases of the junction unmatched. Germline values: CDR1 ENHRY, CDR2 SYGVKD. This CDR3 has 15 amino acids.

The chain has TRBV28 and TRBJ2-3; a weak D match, TRBD1 (5 bases). There are 16 residues in the CDR3. CDR1 is MDHEN, CDR2 SYDVKM, per germline. The V and J ends lost 3 bases and 2 bases respectively, with 15 bases between them. Here the CDR3 DNA reads TGTGCCAGCAGTTTTCTAGGACAAAGACTCACAGATACGCAGTATTTT. Amino acid sequence: CASSFLGQRLTDTQYF.

This chain links TRBV15 with TRBJ2-1; 9 nucleotides align to TRBD2. CDR3 size: 20 residues. The V gene end was trimmed by 1 base and the J gene end by 1 base; junction bases not matched to a gene: 14. CDR1 is LNHNV, CDR2 YYDKDF, per germline (reference sequence). The CDR3 region has the DNA TGTGCCACCAGCAGAGCCCCCGCGCCTGGGGCGGGAGGGTCCTACAATGAGCAGTTCTTC. Translating it yields CATSRAPAPGAGGSYNEQFF.